This T cell receptor (beta chain) was found in a study of identical twins (dated by TCRdb to 2016 to 2017). Describing the broader study: TCR alpha and beta repertoires from monozygotic twins, unrelated adults of various ages and cord blood were deep-sequenced to test whether fetal clonotypes persist. To rule out contamination, replicate twin experiments were performed at different times with different library preparation protocols.

Broader findings and caveats from the paper: Fewer insertions were carried by abundant cord blood beta clonotypes, a similar but weaker trend appeared in young adult naive repertoires, and no such trend appeared in memory repertoires. In beta out-of-frame sequences, excess twin sharing was weaker, because having fewer shared sequences lowered the signal-to-noise ratio. In monozygotic twins, recombination models systematically underestimated out-of-frame TCR alpha sharing, but the models matched the sharing seen between unrelated individuals. Compared with coincidental sharing between unrelated individuals, an excess of low generation-probability sequences was observed among out-of-frame TCR alpha sequences shared between twins. Because the same donors could not be followed over many years, the conclusions relied on cross-sectional statistical analysis. Invariant T cells such as MAIT and iNKT could partly confound zero-insertion analyses, though diverse VJ usage argued against this for most clonotypes.

Taken from the germline V gene, the CDR1 and CDR2 loops are ENHRY and SYGVKD. V sheds 1 base and J sheds 1 base, leaving 8 bases between their ends. The CDR3 contains 14 residues, cysteine and phenylalanine counted. Of all the DNA, just the CDR3 is kept, 42 bases in frame from base 1. Every donor in the study was a healthy Caucasian. The twin cohort comprised three pairs of female monozygotic twins, all aged roughly 18 to 30 years. Positive isolation kits from Invitrogen were used to isolate CD4+ and CD8+ T cell populations. To prepare the library, 5' RACE was applied. Sequencing was carried out with an Illumina HiSeq 2000. A universal primer binding site was added through template switching, and the final cDNA carried a unique molecular identifier so that TCR cDNA molecules could be counted accurately. Specific primers in the conserved constant-segment region were used to synthesize first-strand cDNA for TCR alpha and beta chains. To control for contamination, every cDNA library was double barcoded, receiving both a SMART-Mk sample barcode and Illumina barcodes. TruSeq adapter sequences and Illumina sample barcodes were added in two successive PCR steps. TCR alpha and beta cDNA libraries were sequenced on the Illumina HiSeq platform with custom primers. In the source study's methods: MiGEC was used to process raw reads and extract unique molecular identifiers, and MiXCR was used to find CDR3 positions. Recombination models were inferred per individual with the repgenHMM and IGoR tools using an EM algorithm. The analysis of shared clonotypes was done with the tcR package in R, with sharing normalized by the product of cloneset sizes. To study raw recombination without the effects of thymic and clonal selection, out-of-frame nonproductive sequences were analyzed. TCRdb itself trimmed the public reads at Q25 with fastp, ran MiXCR and retained productive beta chains. Identical CDR3 protein sequences are pooled into one entry, listed with their most common genes and DNA. The V and J calls and clone size come from TCRdb's table, not from the authors' own analysis. The sample data list about 490,000 distinct CDR3 sequences, and 15% of these were observed just once. The ten most abundant clones make up around 0.48% of the sample.

Comments on this clonotype: Its recognized antigen is unknown. One base away there is no much larger clone; base qualities are not given.

The sample was also reused in another study, on yellow fever vaccine responses in identical twins. The second study also describes: The authors reported that the T cell response to vaccination in identical twins appeared partly convergent and partly personalized. Focusing on identical twins, the study followed the T cell clones that responded to the vaccine, and did so with precision.

Sequenced: CD4+ T cells sorted from blood. The receptor was derived from a woman aged 18-30 years in good health. This receptor chain uses TRBV10-3 and TRBJ2-7; TRBD1 could be the D gene, as 5 bases match. The DNA sequence is as follows: TGTGCCATCAGTGAGTTCGACAGATCCTACGAGCAGTACTTC. It translates as CAISEFDRSYEQYF.